This TCR beta chain is from a study of cytomegalovirus exposure and HLA in healthy donors (dated by TCRdb to 2016 to 2017). Study-level background: In an earlier analysis of approximately 500 of the donors, approximately 260 Gb of sequence data and approximately 120 million unique TCR beta sequences from some 170 million T cells were reported. Around 330 gigabases of sequencing data and approximately 91 million unique TCR sequences made up an early release that covered fewer than 650 HLA-typed donors. Among the roughly 400 genotyped donors, under 90% belonged to the genetic ancestry cluster associated with self-reported Caucasian donors. The study aimed to test whether cataloging public T cell receptors could reveal signatures of past pathogen exposure. The study profiled the T cell repertoires of around 700 subjects by immunosequencing and related them to cytomegalovirus serostatus. A separate validation cohort of some 130 different subjects was used in addition to the roughly 700-subject first cohort. High-throughput TCR immunosequencing, statistical association of individual TCRs with disease status, and machine learning were combined to predict cytomegalovirus infection status. A later analysis re-analyzed previously published TCR beta repertoires from 666 donors and added high-resolution HLA genotyping to study TCR occurrence patterns. Rather than using new phenotypic data, the later analysis identified candidate immune exposures from TCR beta sequences and from how often those sequences occurred across donors. An earlier analysis of approximately 500 of the donors applied high-throughput TCR beta sequencing to assess whether each TCR beta V gene segment acted as functional or pseudogenic. Donor age, sex, ethnicity and CMV serostatus were compiled together with the repertoire data. A later genetic analysis used genome-wide SNP genotypes for about three fifths of the 666 donors, treating that subset as a discovery cohort. All discovery cohort repertoires had been generated on a single sequencing platform. HLA typing included class I and class II loci at four-digit resolution. Typing coverage differed by locus: A, B, C, DRB1 and DQB1 were typed in about 629-630 donors, DQA1 in roughly 500, DPA1 in some 610, and DPB1 in roughly 450. Because of strong linkage in the cohort, roughly 5 DR-DQ haplotypes were treated as single units for association and clustering. Across 398 genotyped donors of the cohort, an average of roughly 250,000 unique TCR beta nucleotide sequences per donor were sequenced, and around 20% of those sequences were non-productive.

The cohort was made up of about 610 healthy bone marrow donors. At the time of sampling, all cohort members were nominally healthy, though unrecorded immune exposures were likely present. The donor was CMV seronegative and was included in the group of approximately 350 seronegative cohort members. A peripheral blood sample was collected from each donor, and TCR beta sequencing was performed on peripheral blood mononuclear cells. The Qiagen DNeasy Blood Extraction Kit was used to extract genomic DNA from the blood cell samples. As regards this clone: It lacks a known antigen. The sample holds no much larger clone one base away, and base qualities are not on file.

The library was prepared using the immunoSEQ multiplex PCR assay. For the multiplex PCR, a mixture combining 60 forward primers for TCR Vbeta segments and 13 reverse primers for TCR Jbeta segments was used. A multiplex PCR assay on genomic DNA amplified the CDR3 region of rearranged TCR beta genes. The Illumina HiSeq System was used to sequence the amplified TCR beta libraries as 87-base-pair reads. In the paper's pipeline: In a later analysis, approximately 74 million unique TCR beta chains were counted across the roughly 670 repertoires, and roughly 11 million of these chains were shared by at least two donors. A nearest-neighbor algorithm error-corrected the raw reads and collapsed the reads into unique sequences, merging closely related sequences to remove PCR and sequencing errors. V, D and J gene segments were assigned by aligning CDR3 sequences to IMGT reference sequences. For a sequence to be retained, a match of at least six nucleotides to both a V gene segment and a J gene segment was required. A rearrangement counted as productive if the CDR3 had no stop codons and remained in frame with V and J, and every other rearrangement counted as non-productive. Following IMGT convention, CDR3 was defined as the stretch from the second conserved V-encoded cysteine to the conserved J-encoded phenylalanine. The earlier analysis of around 640 of the donors excluded sequences that lacked an unambiguous match to a single V gene segment. An earlier analysis of 587 of the donors classified V segments as functional when productive rearrangements were above 56.7% and as segregating when the standard deviation between donors was above 5%. To diagnose cytomegalovirus status from the catalog of TCR beta chain sequences, a statistical classification framework was built. A later analysis assigned V and J genes by comparing TCR nucleotide sequences with IMGT/GENE-DB human TR gene sequences. The TCRdist pipeline was used in a later analysis to assign CDR3 sequences and most-parsimonious VDJ recombination scenarios. In a later analysis, each TCR beta chain was defined by its CDR3 amino acid sequence together with its V-gene family, and reads lacking a unique V-gene family were excluded. A later analysis removed several hundred highly shared, low-generation-probability nucleotide sequences to deal with suspected cross-contamination and a sequencing artifact. For each public chain, a later analysis derived a clonal expansion index from normalized ranks of inferred template counts within each repertoire. In a later analysis, generation probabilities were computed using a VDJ recombination model fitted to out-of-frame rearrangements, and the results were checked against IGoR. In a later analysis, TCR-TCR, TCR-HLA and TCR-CMV co-occurrence was scored with hypergeometric tests, and a repertoire-size bias correction was applied to TCR pairs. A later analysis estimated false discovery rates by permuting HLA or CMV assignments 20 times. In a later analysis, co-occurring TCRs were grouped using DBSCAN, and TCRdist sequence similarity was added for clustering within HLA-allele-positive subsets. For co-occurrence clustering, repertoires with fewer than 30,000 or more than 120,000 public chains were excluded, along with 4 to 6 repertoires with anomalous nucleotide sharing. Imported from immuneACCESS, the table was reduced by TCRdb to in-frame sequences with V and J called. These copies leave out some clones; in studies compared against another copy, an unresolved V gene accounts for under half, and the cause of the remainder is not known. Clone size and the V and J calls come from that table; the DNA yielded D and trimming. This sample lists around 78,000 clones; approximately 84% were detected once. 2% to 2.5% of the sample lies in the top ten.

General study outcomes and caveats: A total of 164 TCR beta chains were listed by the study as associated with cytomegalovirus. The sequencing pipeline was judged likely to have produced a cluster of highly shared sequence variants as a technical artifact. In a later analysis, HLA-associated TCR beta chains showed more clonal expansion and lower generation probabilities than non-associated chains that were equally common. It was suggested by the authors that the approach could potentially be generalized to other disease states and immunological phenotypes. Three of the identified cytomegalovirus-associated TCR beta chains were confirmed in vitro to be specific for cytomegalovirus antigens. At a false discovery rate of 0.05, a later analysis linked around 15,000 TCR beta sequences to specific HLA alleles. Most TCR sequences were observed very rarely across donors, whereas some public TCRs were present in many individuals. A further reported finding was that TCR beta sequences accurately predicted the HLA-A and HLA-B alleles for most subjects in the first cohort. This cohort had only TCR beta chains sequenced, and the lack of alpha or paired-chain data limited which features could be detected. Because some donors lacked HLA typing at each locus, the association tests relied only on the typed subset. For the cohort, immune exposure information was limited to CMV serostatus. According to a later analysis, most CMV-associated TCR beta chains appeared to be HLA-restricted, and the HLA associations seemed to be driven largely by CMV exposure. Some IMGT-functional V segments, including TRBV6-2 and TRBV6-3, could not be told apart with the 87-base-pair reads, so those segments were excluded. Presence/absence analyses assumed roughly uniform sequencing depth across donors, an assumption that may not hold. A later analysis reported that several top co-occurrence clusters appeared linked to parvovirus B19, influenza, CMV and Epstein-Barr virus. Correlated functional status among segregating V segments might reflect linkage disequilibrium, but an unknown experimental factor could not be ruled out. The classifier was reported to diagnose cytomegalovirus status with high specificity and sensitivity in both the original cohort and the validation cohort. Because counts were too low, roughly 17 rarely observed V segments, including chromosome 9 orphons, were left out of the earlier analysis of approximately 580 of the donors. According to a later analysis, TCR association rates differed among HLA loci, with DRB1 alleles showing the most associated TCRs and HLA-C alleles showing the fewest. In an earlier analysis of some 640 of the donors, most TCR beta V segments were observed in productive rearrangements about 87% or about 30% of the time, broadly matching IMGT annotations. Strong co-occurrence of HLA alleles, especially DR and DQ, made assigning TCR associations to individual alleles difficult. In a later genetic analysis, a missense DCLRE1C variant was associated with V-gene and J-gene trimming of TCR beta chains, and the association was replicated in an independent cohort. A later genetic analysis reported fewer N-insertions in productive TCRs among donors in an Asian-associated ancestry cluster than the roughly 670-donor mean.

The germline V and J ends show losses of 9 bases and 3 bases respectively, and no gene match explains 2 bases of the junction. From the germline V gene, CDR1 is MDHEN and CDR2 is SYDVKM. Spanning cysteine to phenylalanine, the CDR3 consists of 12 amino acids. Only the CDR3 DNA is retained, 36 bases long and in frame from the first base. The chain is encoded by TRBV28 joined to TRBJ2-7; 10 of the junction bases match TRBD2. Input material: PBMCs. The clonotype was recovered from a woman in her forties or fifties in good health and CMV-seronegative. CDR3 region: CASTSGIYEQYF. The DNA sequence is TGTGCCAGTACTAGCGGGATCTACGAGCAGTACTTC.